Listed here are 25 T cell receptor beta chains from one sample, sequenced in a study of blood T cell repertoires in COVID-19. Here immunoSEQ multiplex PCR was the method, and the copy in TCRdb shows in-frame clones only, minus some. The sample has 300,000 to 350,000 clones; about 87% are singletons. Source material: PBMCs or T cells enriched from blood (not recorded which). The source of these receptors is a woman aged 18-29 years who had recovered from COVID-19.

V and J are TRBV6-2 or TRBV6-3 and TRBJ2-2; 9 nucleotides match TRBD2. This CDR3 is built from 14 residues. V trimming: 2 bases; J trimming: 15 bases; junction bases outside the gene matches: 10. Germline CDR1 reads MNHEY; CDR2 reads SVGEGT. For the CDR3, the DNA is TGTGCCAGCAGTTACGATGGCGGGAGGGCAACGATGTTTTTT. It is translated as CASSYDGGRATMFF.

The gene calls are TRBV27 and TRBJ2-3; 12 bases line up with TRBD2. With V trimmed by 5 bases and J by 4 bases, 7 bases remained unmatched. The CDR3 has 16 residues. Germline V gives CDR1 MNHEY, CDR2 SMNVEV (reference sequence). In DNA, the CDR3 is TGTGCCAGCAGTCAGCTAGCGGGGGGGCTGGCAGATACGCAGTATTTT. This gives the protein CASSQLAGGLADTQYF.

This chain links TRBV4-3 with TRBJ1-3, with TRBD1 identical over 8 bases. The germline V gene encodes CDR1 LGHNA and CDR2 YSLEER. CDR3 length: 18 residues. J gave up 0 bases and V 1 base, and 8 bases lay outside the gene matches. The DNA for the CDR3 is TGCGCCAGCAGCCAAGCGGTTGGACAGGGCTACTCTGGAAACACCATATATTTT. Translated: CASSQAVGQGYSGNTIYF.

The J gene is TRBJ2-7, the V gene TRBV6-5; possibly TRBD1 for D (7 bases). This CDR3 has 14 residues. The V and J ends lost 9 bases and 5 bases respectively, with 20 bases between them. Germline loops: CDR1 MNHEY, CDR2 SVGAGI. The DNA of the CDR3 is TGTGCCAGTAGCAGGAACAGGGGAGGCCACGAGCAGTACTTC. Protein product: CASSRNRGGHEQYF.

The V and J genes are TRBV5-1 and TRBJ2-7, with 7 bases matching TRBD1. Unmatched junction bases numbered 6, after V lost 4 bases and J lost 2 bases. Germline V gene lookup returns CDR1 SGHRS and CDR2 YFSETQ. CDR3 size: 14 residues. The CDR3 DNA sequence: TGCGCCAGCAGCCCCCCGGGACAGCCCTACGAGCAGTACTTC. It translates to CASSPPGQPYEQYF. Variable domain in full (rest from reference TRBV5-1 and TRBJ2-7): KAGVTQTPRYLIKTRGQQVTLSCSPISGHRSVSWYQQTPGQGLQFLFEYFSETQRNKGNFPGRFSGRQFSNSRSEMNVSTLELGDSALYLCASSPPGQPYEQYFGPGTRLTVT.

The J gene is TRBJ2-1, the V gene TRBV24-1, with D perhaps matching TRBD2 (6 bases). Germline assignment: CDR1 KGHDR and CDR2 SFDVKD. The germline V and J ends were trimmed by 3 bases and 0 bases, with 14 bases remaining between them. The CDR3 contains 17 residues. DNA of the CDR3: TGTGCCACCAGTGATCCTCGAGCGGGCAGCTCCTACAATGAGCAGTTCTTC. Protein sequence: CATSDPRAGSSYNEQFF.

The V and J genes are TRBV20-1 and TRBJ2-3; 9 bases are shared with TRBD2. Germline lookup yields CDR1 DFQATT and CDR2 SNEGSKA (reference sequence). The CDR3 consists of 15 residues. The ends lost 3 bases at V and 3 bases at J; junction bases unmatched: 7. The CDR3 here is CSASGAGGPTDTQYF. CDR3 DNA: TGCAGTGCTAGTGGGGCGGGAGGGCCAACAGATACGCAGTATTTT.

The J gene is TRBJ2-1, the V gene TRBV11-3; 10 bases are a match to TRBD2. Germline CDR1 and CDR2: SGHNT and YENEEA. Germline trimming cut 5 bases from V and 8 bases from J; bases unmatched to any gene: 6. This CDR3 is built from 14 residues. CDR3 sequence reads: CASSQREGFYEQFF. DNA for the CDR3: TGTGCCAGCAGCCAGCGGGAGGGCTTCTATGAGCAGTTCTTC.

V usage is TRBV11-3 and J usage is TRBJ2-1; D might be TRBD2 (5 bases). The CDR3 extends over 17 amino acids. V lost 3 bases, J lost 0 bases, and 15 bases lay in between. From germline, CDR1 is SGHNT and CDR2 YENEEA. The CDR3 DNA follows: TGTGCCAGCAGCTTTTATGGAGGCGGGTCCTCCTACAATGAGCAGTTCTTC. Translating gives CASSFYGGGSSYNEQFF.

The V call is TRBV5-4, the J call TRBJ2-5; perhaps TRBD1 as D (5 bases). The germline gives CDR1 SGHNT, CDR2 YYREEE (reference sequence). V lost 1 base and J lost 4, with 8 bases in between. This CDR3 is built from 13 residues. DNA of the CDR3: TGTGCCAGCAGCTTGCAGGGTAGAGAGACCCAGTACTTC. Amino acids: CASSLQGRETQYF.

The chain carries TRBV6-5 and TRBJ1-5; a possible D gene is TRBD1 (5 bases). Germline values: CDR1 MNHEY, CDR2 SVGAGI. This CDR3 region has 15 residues. The V end lost 6 bases, the J end lost 0 bases, and 12 bases lay between the germline ends. This CDR3 reads CASRLDSYSNQPQHF. CDR3 in DNA: TGTGCCAGCAGATTAGACAGTTATAGCAATCAGCCCCAGCATTTT.

The chain couples TRBV7-9 to TRBJ2-7; 8 nucleotides match TRBD1. The V and J ends lost 6 bases and 2 bases, in that order; junction bases with no gene match: 9. CDR1 is SEHNR, CDR2 FQNEAQ, per germline (reference sequence). This CDR3 has 15 amino acids. CDR3 sequence reads: CASRSGQGTPYEQYF. In DNA form, the CDR3 reads TGTGCCAGCAGATCCGGACAGGGTACCCCCTACGAGCAGTACTTC.

The rearrangement joins TRBV30 to TRBJ1-3; D is possibly TRBD1 (5 bases). Looked up from germline, CDR1 is GTSNPN and CDR2 is SVGIG (reference sequence). Trimming pared 6 bases from V and 0 bases from J, leaving 12 bases between. The CDR3 covers 14 residues. This CDR3 reads CACPSQGSGNTIYF. The CDR3 coding sequence is TGTGCCTGCCCTTCCCAGGGCTCTGGAAACACCATATATTTT.

The CDR3 DNA follows: TGTGCCAGCAGCTTCCCGGGACTAGCTGGTGTCGGGGAGCTGTTTTTT. Residues: CASSFPGLAGVGELFF. The chain uses TRBV11-2 and TRBJ2-2; 9 nucleotides align to TRBD2. V dropped 3 bases and J dropped 7; count of bases not matched to a gene: 9. The CDR3 runs 16 residues. Germline V gene sequence: CDR1 SGHAT, CDR2 FQNNGV.

The gene calls are TRBV27 and TRBJ1-4; a weak D match, TRBD1 (6 bases). This CDR3 has 15 residues. CDR1 and CDR2 (germline): MNHEY, SMNVEV (reference sequence). Trimming cost V 6 bases and J 11 bases, with 22 bases left between them. The CDR3 DNA is TGTGCCAGCAGCCGGACCAAATGGGACACGATTAAACTGTTTTTT. Residues: CASSRTKWDTIKLFF.

This chain connects TRBV28 to TRBJ2-1, with 10 nucleotides matching TRBD1. The CDR3 is made up of 17 amino acids. Germline V gives CDR1 MDHEN, CDR2 SYDVKM. V gave up 3 bases and J gave up 7 bases; unmatched junction bases: 12. CDR3 DNA sequence: TGTGCCAGCAGTTTCTGGGACAGGGGTTGGAGTACGAATGAGCAGTTCTTC. Protein product: CASSFWDRGWSTNEQFF.

This chain connects TRBV18 to TRBJ2-2; 9 bases align to TRBD2. The germline V gene encodes CDR1 KGHSH and CDR2 LQKENI. V lost 4 bases, J lost 3 bases, and 3 bases stayed unmatched. This CDR3 spans 15 amino acids. CDR3 nucleotides: TGTGCCAGCTCACTAGCGGGAGCCGACACCGGGGAGCTGTTTTTT. It codes for CASSLAGADTGELFF.

The rearrangement joins TRBV7-3 to TRBJ2-1, with D possibly being TRBD2 (5 bases). The CDR3 consists of 13 residues. V was clipped by 2 bases and J by 7 bases, with 9 bases between them. Germline CDR1 and CDR2: SGHTA and FQGTGA. The CDR3, as DNA: TGTGCCAGCAGCTTATATAGCGCAAATGAGCAGTTCTTC. Its translation: CASSLYSANEQFF.

The chain recombines TRBV24-1 with TRBJ1-5; a possible D gene is TRBD1 (6 bases). CDR1 and CDR2 (germline): KGHDR, SFDVKD. Trimming shortened V by 1 base and J by 11 bases, and 11 bases separated the two germline ends. This CDR3 is built from 13 residues. CDR3 residues: CATSDFSAGAQHF. The CDR3 region has the DNA TGTGCCACCAGTGATTTCTCGGCAGGGGCCCAGCATTTT.

The chain joins TRBV4-3 to TRBJ2-7; 10 nucleotides align to TRBD1. The germline gives CDR1 LGHNA, CDR2 YSLEER. V shed 3 bases, J shed 3 bases, and the junction held 2 bases outside the gene matches. The CDR3 is 14 amino acids. The CDR3 nucleotides are TGCGCCAGCAGCCAGAGGGACAGGGGCTACGAGCAGTACTTC. Protein sequence: CASSQRDRGYEQYF.

This chain links TRBV5-3 with TRBJ1-5; 10 nucleotides agree with TRBD1. TRBV5-3 falls under the ORF class, with uncertain function. The ends lost 2 bases at V and 0 bases at J; junction bases unmatched: 5. This CDR3 is built from 17 residues. CDR3 amino acids: CARSFRDRGYSNQPQHF. The DNA for the CDR3 is TGTGCCAGAAGCTTCCGGGACAGGGGATATAGCAATCAGCCCCAGCATTTT.

The rearrangement links TRBV5-5 to TRBJ2-3, with 11 bases that match TRBD1. Trimming removed 4 bases from V and 2 bases from J; junction bases left unmatched: 6. This CDR3 is 16 amino acids long. Germline-derived CDR1 and CDR2 are SGHKS and YYEKEE (reference sequence). Here the CDR3 DNA reads TGTGCCAGCAGCCAAGGACAGGGGGCCTTCACAGATACGCAGTATTTT. It translates to CASSQGQGAFTDTQYF. Drawing the rest from reference TRBV5-5 and TRBJ2-3, the complete variable domain is DAGVTQSPTHLIKTRGQQVTLRCSPISGHKSVSWYQQVLGQGPQFIFQYYEKEERGRGNFPDRFSARQFPNYSSELNVNALLLGDSALYLCASSQGQGAFTDTQYFGPGTRLTVL.

The chain carries TRBV7-3 and TRBJ2-1; TRBD2 aligns across 8 bases. The CDR3 runs 15 residues. Looked up from germline, CDR1 is SGHTA and CDR2 is FQGTGA. V gave up 5 bases and J gave up 4 bases; unmatched junction bases: 7. The CDR3 protein is CASSPASGPYNEQFF. The CDR3 nucleotides are TGTGCCAGCAGCCCCGCTAGCGGGCCTTACAATGAGCAGTTCTTC.

This chain connects TRBV7-3 to TRBJ2-2, with TRBD1 matching 9 bases. Trimming removed 5 bases from V and 4 bases from J; junction bases left unmatched: 2. This CDR3 contains 14 residues. From germline, CDR1 is SGHTA and CDR2 FQGTGA. The CDR3 sequence is CASSRTGATGELFF. CDR3 bases: TGTGCCAGCAGCCGGACAGGGGCCACCGGGGAGCTGTTTTTT.

V is TRBV15 and J is TRBJ1-5, with a possible D match to TRBD1 (6 bases). Per germline, CDR1 LNHNV and CDR2 YYDKDF (reference sequence). V shed 0 bases and J shed 5 bases, with 11 bases lying between them. This CDR3 contains 15 residues. CDR3 DNA: TGTGCCACCAGCAGAGAAGGACAGCCCGATCAGCCCCAGCATTTT. Residues: CATSREGQPDQPQHF.